Listed below are T cell receptor beta chains from one sample, sequenced in a study of identical twins. TCRdb ran MiXCR on the 5' RACE reads and lists one entry per CDR3 protein. The sample carries 1.5 million to 2 million distinct CDR3 sequences, about 30% recorded once. Specimen: cord blood. The receptors were sampled from a newborn girl in good health. The CDR3 runs from the conserved cysteine through the conserved F or W. A D gene is named only where the DNA matches it firmly. Some rows mark clone size as missing; the rest say once, few, many or name a class of expanded clone.

j_gene	v_gene	d_gene	abundance	CDR3aa	CDR3nt
TRBJ2-1	TRBV2	-	few	CASIPQQGHEQFF	TGTGCCAGCATTCCTCAACAGGGACATGAGCAGTTCTTC
TRBJ2-7	TRBV21-1	-	-	CASSNWPGQESYEQYF	TGTGCCAGCAGCAATTGGCCGGGACAGGAGTCCTACGAGCAGTACTTC
TRBJ2-7	TRBV11-2	TRBD2	-	CASSSLSRLAAYEQYF	TGTGCCAGCAGCTCTCTGTCCAGACTAGCGGCCTACGAGCAGTACTTC
TRBJ1-1	TRBV12-3/TRBV12-4	-	-	CASSLHRETEAFF	TGTGCCAGCAGTTTACACAGGGAGACTGAAGCTTTCTTT
TRBJ1-1	TRBV7-9	-	-	CASRYLPRGMNTEAFF	TGTGCCAGCCGATATCTGCCCAGGGGTATGAACACTGAAGCTTTCTTT
TRBJ1-2	TRBV6-6	-	-	CASSYSTGYTF	TGTGCCAGCAGTTACTCGACTGGCTACACCTTC
TRBJ1-2	TRBV3-1	-	-	CASSQGSAGFYGYTF	TGTGCCAGCAGCCAAGGCTCGGCAGGGTTCTATGGCTACACCTTC
TRBJ1-3	TRBV4-1	-	-	CASSHTGRDVGNTIYF	TGCGCCAGCAGCCATACCGGGCGAGATGTTGGAAACACCATATATTTT
TRBJ2-5	TRBV29-1	-	-	CSVVLQGLEETQYF	TGCAGCGTCGTGCTACAGGGTCTGGAGGAGACCCAGTACTTC
TRBJ2-3	TRBV7-6	-	-	CASSLGSLVGGTDTQYF	TGTGCCAGCAGCTTAGGATCGCTAGTGGGTGGCACAGATACGCAGTATTTT
TRBJ2-1	TRBV20-1	TRBD2	-	CSARGDYYEQFF	TGCAGTGCTAGAGGGGACTACTACGAGCAGTTCTTC
TRBJ2-3	TRBV7-9	TRBD2	-	CASSLSTSGYTDTQYF	TGTGCCAGCAGCTTAAGCACTAGCGGATACACAGATACGCAGTATTTT
TRBJ2-4	TRBV6-5	TRBD1	few	CASSYSPGQGNIQYF	TGTGCCAGCAGTTACTCTCCGGGACAGGGGAACATTCAGTACTTC
TRBJ1-5	TRBV7-2	-	-	CASSLEFGRSNQPQHF	TGTGCCAGCAGCTTAGAATTTGGCAGGAGCAATCAGCCCCAGCATTTT